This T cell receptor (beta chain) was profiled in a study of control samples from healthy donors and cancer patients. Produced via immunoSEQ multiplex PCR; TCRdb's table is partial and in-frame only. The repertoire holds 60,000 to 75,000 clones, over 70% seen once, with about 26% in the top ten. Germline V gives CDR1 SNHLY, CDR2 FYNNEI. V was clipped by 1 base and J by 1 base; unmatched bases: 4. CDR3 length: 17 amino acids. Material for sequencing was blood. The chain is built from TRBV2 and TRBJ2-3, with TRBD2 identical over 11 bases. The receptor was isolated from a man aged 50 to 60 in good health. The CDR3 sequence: CASSEVYSGGGTDTQYF. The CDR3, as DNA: TGTGCCAGCAGTGAAGTTTATAGCGGGGGGGGCACAGATACGCAGTATTTT.